This T cell receptor beta chain is drawn from a study of CD8 T cells in ankylosing spondylitis. Construction of TCR beta libraries was performed using quantitative 5'-RACE with molecular barcodes. Via MiXCR, TCRdb re-called the 5' RACE reads, giving one row per CDR3 protein. This table has about 800,000 distinct CDR3 sequences, 12% appearing once. In regard to this clonotype: Its antigen is unidentified.

The study, taken as a whole, reports: Peripheral blood samples showed relatively rare disease-linked clones, and these clones were CD8+. Reports say disease-linked clones showed up significantly more in matched ankylosing spondylitis synovial fluid. There was a TCR beta motif, made of eight highly homologous variants, that appeared characteristic of ankylosing spondylitis blood. In synovial fluid and blood from reactive arthritis, some motif variants were previously reported.

V was clipped by 2 bases and J by 1 base, with 21 bases between them. The CDR3 spans 18 residues. CDR1 and CDR2 (germline): SGDLS, YYNGEE. This receptor was obtained from a male donor with ankylosing spondylitis. The sequenced sample was blood, either unsorted or a sorted T cell fraction (not recorded which). J is TRBJ1-1 and V is TRBV9; possible D gene TRBD1, 5 bases. The DNA for the CDR3 is TGTGCCAGCAGCGTCGAACCAGCGGGACGAGGGAGGAACACTGAAGCTTTCTTT. It translates to CASSVEPAGRGRNTEAFF.